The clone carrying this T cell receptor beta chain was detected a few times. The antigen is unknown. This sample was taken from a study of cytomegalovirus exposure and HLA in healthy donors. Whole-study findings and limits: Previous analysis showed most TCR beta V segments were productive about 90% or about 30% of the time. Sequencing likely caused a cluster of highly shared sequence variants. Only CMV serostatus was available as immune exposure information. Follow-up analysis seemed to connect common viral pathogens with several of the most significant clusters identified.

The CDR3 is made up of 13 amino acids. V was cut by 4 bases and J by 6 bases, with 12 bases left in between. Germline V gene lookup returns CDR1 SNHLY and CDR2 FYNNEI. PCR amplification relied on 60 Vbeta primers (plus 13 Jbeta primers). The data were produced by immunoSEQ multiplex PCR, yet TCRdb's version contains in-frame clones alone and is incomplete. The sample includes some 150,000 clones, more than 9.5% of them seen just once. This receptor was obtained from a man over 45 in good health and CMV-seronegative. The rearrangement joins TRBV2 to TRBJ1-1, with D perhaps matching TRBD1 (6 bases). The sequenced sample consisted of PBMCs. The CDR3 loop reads CASSGRGFSEAFF. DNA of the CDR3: TGTGCCAGCAGTGGCAGGGGTTTTTCTGAAGCTTTCTTT.